This T cell receptor (beta chain) was identified in a study of Ad26.COV2.S vaccination and SARS-CoV-2 variants listed by TCRdb under 2021. The study in broad terms: Donors in the vaccine arm were drawn from COV1001, a multicentre, randomized, double-blind, placebo-controlled phase I-IIa trial testing Ad26.COV2.S in healthy adults. Ad26.COV2.S was given intramuscularly at 5x10^10 or 1x10^11 viral particles, as a single shot or as two shots 56 days apart. The specificity and breadth of SARS-CoV-2-reactive T cell receptors after Ad26.COV2.S vaccination were assessed by TCRbeta repertoire sequencing. A total of roughly 32 samples were included in the TCR-sequenced set, comprising about 20 Ad26.COV2.S vaccine recipients, 5 placebo recipients and 8 SARS-CoV-2 convalescent individuals. Participants in the trial were split at random into five groups of five each, receiving low-dose or high-dose Ad26.COV2.S once or twice, or else placebo on both occasions. Blinding of investigators to trial group allocation was maintained during experiments and outcome assessment. Study-wide conclusions, independent of this receptor: Comparable non-spike TCR breadth was observed between vaccine and placebo recipients, consistent with only spike being contained in the vaccine. Substantial breadth of spike-specific CD8+ and CD4+ T cell responses was reported after vaccination. Higher spike-specific TCR breadth was observed in Ad26.COV2.S recipients than in placebo recipients (P = 0.0014). The study was not powered for comparison of responses between vaccine doses or regimens. It was noted by the authors that total T cell responses may have been underestimated by the TCR breadth and depth analyses.

This clone was counted ten times or more. Which antigen it targets is not known. Base-call qualities are not available, and no considerably larger clone is one nucleotide away. This sample includes further DNA sequences coding for the same CDR3. TCRbeta CDR3 regions were sequenced with the immunoSEQ Assay. After extraction, genomic DNA underwent amplification by bias-controlled multiplex PCR, followed by high-throughput sequencing. Per the authors' processing: To quantify the absolute abundance of each unique TCRbeta CDR3 region, sequences were collapsed and filtered. T cell fraction was estimated by normalization of TCRbeta template counts to usable DNA, with usable DNA being measured through amplification of reference genes present in all nucleated cells. Repertoire TCRs were annotated as SARS-CoV-2-specific by exact matching of V gene, CDR3 amino acid sequence and J gene to a known reactive TCR set. MIRA supplied the reference SARS-CoV-2 TCR set, which was filtered for enrichment in COVID-19-positive ImmuneCODE repertoires so that public or cross-reactive TCRs were removed. Using the MIRA antigens, annotated TCRs were further analysed by specific ORF or by position within an ORF. Breadth was defined as the number of annotated unique rearrangements divided by the total number of unique productive rearrangements, and depth was defined as the summed frequency of the annotated unique rearrangements. Group comparisons of TCR breadth used two-sided Wilcoxon rank-sum tests. TCRdb carries this immuneACCESS record with in-frame sequences only. Its versions omit some clonotypes, under half of them owing to an unresolved V gene in the studies checked, with the rest unexplained. V and J calls and clone size follow that table, whereas D and trimming were derived from the DNA. For this sample the table gives about 320,000 clones, of which 86% were detected only once. Under 2% of the sample is held by the ten biggest clonotypes.

The sample's treatment or condition label, in plain terms: 15 to 20 received Ad26.COV2.S at low or high dose, single or two shots; about five received placebo; per-sample allocation not given. For vaccine and placebo recipients, repertoires were sequenced using samples collected on day 63 after the first injection. In Cohort 1b, 25 adults aged 18-55 years were enrolled at a single site in Boston, USA, between 29 July and 7 August 2020. Ad26.COV2.S was a replication-incompetent adenovirus type 26 vector that expressed a prefusion-stabilized SARS-CoV-2 spike protein derived from the original Wuhan strain. The TCR was taken from a person between 18 and 65 years old who received the Ad26.COV2.S COVID-19 vaccine or a placebo. This material consisted of peripheral blood, taken in a trial of Ad26.COV2.S vaccine versus placebo.

DNA sequence: TGCGCCAGCAGCTTGGGACTAGCGGAGTACAATGAGCAGTTCTTC. Translated, this gives CASSLGLAEYNEQFF. The chain was built from TRBV5-1 and TRBJ2-1; TRBD2 lines up with 9 middle nucleotides. CDR1 and CDR2 (SGHRS, YFSETQ) derive from the germline V gene. Spanning cysteine to phenylalanine, the CDR3 consists of 15 amino acids. Just CDR3 DNA is preserved here, 45 bases in frame from base 1. Unmatched junction bases come to 2, with V trimmed by 0 bases and J by 4 bases.